This TCR beta chain was documented in a study of T cell responses to AZD1222 COVID-19 vaccine. Study-level findings and limits: Nearly half of spike-specific TCRs reportedly go after variant regions that carry no mutations. In a largely white British group with more females than males, clonal diversity was possibly underestimated. Repertoires were sampled only after the peak T cell response. Baseline antibody screening turned up just a handful of seropositive AZD1222 recipients.

Measured with immunoSEQ multiplex PCR; TCRdb has only the in-frame clones, and not every one. Here the sample spans around 130,000 clones, 70% to 90% being singletons. Regarding this clone: What it recognizes is unknown.

Sequencing used peripheral blood, obtained 28 days after the second AZD1222 dose. The receptor was isolated from an adult who received the AZD1222 COVID-19 vaccine.

In DNA form, the CDR3 reads TGTGCCAGCACGAGGGTTCGGGACAATGAGCAGTTCTTC. It specifies CASTRVRDNEQFF. The V and J genes are TRBV11-3 and TRBJ2-1; TRBD2 is a possible D gene (5 bases). CDR1 is SGHNT, CDR2 YENEEA, per germline. Trimming removed 7 bases at V and 5 bases at J, with 12 bases between. The CDR3 sequence is 13 residues long.